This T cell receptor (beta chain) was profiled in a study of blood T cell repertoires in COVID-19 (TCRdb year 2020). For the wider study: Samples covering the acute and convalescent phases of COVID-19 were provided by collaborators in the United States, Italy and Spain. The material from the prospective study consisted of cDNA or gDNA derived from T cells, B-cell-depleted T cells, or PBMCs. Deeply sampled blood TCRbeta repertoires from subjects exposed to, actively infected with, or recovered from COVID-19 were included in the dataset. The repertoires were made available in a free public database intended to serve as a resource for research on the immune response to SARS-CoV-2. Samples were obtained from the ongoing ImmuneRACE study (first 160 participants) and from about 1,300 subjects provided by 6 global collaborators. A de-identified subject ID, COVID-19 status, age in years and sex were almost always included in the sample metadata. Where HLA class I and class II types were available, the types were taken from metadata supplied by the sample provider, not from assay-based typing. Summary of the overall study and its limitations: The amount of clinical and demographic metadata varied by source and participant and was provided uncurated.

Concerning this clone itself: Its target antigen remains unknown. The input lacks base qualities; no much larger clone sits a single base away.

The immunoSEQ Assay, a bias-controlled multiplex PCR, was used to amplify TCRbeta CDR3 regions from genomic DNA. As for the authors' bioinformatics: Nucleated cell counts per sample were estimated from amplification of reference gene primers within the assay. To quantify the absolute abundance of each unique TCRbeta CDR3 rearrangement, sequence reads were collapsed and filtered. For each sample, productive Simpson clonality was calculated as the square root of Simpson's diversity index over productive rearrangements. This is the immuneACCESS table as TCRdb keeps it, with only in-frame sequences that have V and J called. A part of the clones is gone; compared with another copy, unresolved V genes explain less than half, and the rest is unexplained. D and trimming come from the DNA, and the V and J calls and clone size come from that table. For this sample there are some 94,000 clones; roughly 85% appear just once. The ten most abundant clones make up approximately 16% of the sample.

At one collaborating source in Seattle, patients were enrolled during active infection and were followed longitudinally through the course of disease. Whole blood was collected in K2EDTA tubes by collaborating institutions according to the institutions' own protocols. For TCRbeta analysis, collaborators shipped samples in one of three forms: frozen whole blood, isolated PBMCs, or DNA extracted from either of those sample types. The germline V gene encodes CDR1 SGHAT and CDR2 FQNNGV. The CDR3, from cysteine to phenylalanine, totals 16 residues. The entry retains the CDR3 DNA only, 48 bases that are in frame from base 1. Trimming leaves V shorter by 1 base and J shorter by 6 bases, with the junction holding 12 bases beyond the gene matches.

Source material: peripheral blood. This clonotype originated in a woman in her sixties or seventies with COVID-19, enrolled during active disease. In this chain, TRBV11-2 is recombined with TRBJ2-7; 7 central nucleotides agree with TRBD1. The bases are TGTGCCAGCAGCTTAGGCCTGACCCTTACAGGGGCCGAGCAGTACTTC. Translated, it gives CASSLGLTLTGAEQYF.